This note documents a single T cell receptor (beta chain) sequence. This entry comes from a study of cytomegalovirus exposure and HLA in healthy donors. Primers: 60 Vbeta forward and 13 Jbeta reverse. Original analysis: Some 12 million shared chains were among the approximately 80 million unique TCR beta chains that a later analysis counted. Assay: immunoSEQ multiplex PCR; the TCRdb copy retains only in-frame clones and omits some. V and J calls and clone size follow that table, whereas D and trimming were derived from the DNA. The sample includes some 130,000 clones, more than 75% of them seen just once. Trimming shortened V by 4 bases and J by 5 bases, and 18 bases separated the two germline ends. The CDR3 is made up of 15 amino acids. CDR1 is SGHNT, CDR2 YYREEE, per germline (reference sequence).

The sequence was obtained from a man under 40 in good health and CMV-seronegative. The specimen was PBMCs. The chain joins TRBV5-4 to TRBJ1-2, with D perhaps TRBD1 (6 bases). Written as DNA, the CDR3 is TGTGCCAGCAGCCCGCGGGGGGCGCGGGGATATGGCTACACCTTC. Its translation: CASSPRGARGYGYTF.